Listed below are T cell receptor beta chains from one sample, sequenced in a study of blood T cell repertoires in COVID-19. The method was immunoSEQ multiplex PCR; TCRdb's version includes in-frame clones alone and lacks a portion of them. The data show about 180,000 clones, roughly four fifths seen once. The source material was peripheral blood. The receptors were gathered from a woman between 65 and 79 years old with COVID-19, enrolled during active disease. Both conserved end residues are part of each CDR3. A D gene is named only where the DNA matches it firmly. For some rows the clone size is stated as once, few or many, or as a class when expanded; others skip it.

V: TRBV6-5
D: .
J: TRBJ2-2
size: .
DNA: TGTGCCAGCAGTTACTCGCTCCCAAGGGGAACCGGGGAGCTGTTTTTT
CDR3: CASSYSLPRGTGELFF

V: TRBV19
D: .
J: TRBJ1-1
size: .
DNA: TGTGCCAGTAGTATCCCCGACAGGACTTGGACTGAAGCTTTCTTT
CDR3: CASSIPDRTWTEAFF

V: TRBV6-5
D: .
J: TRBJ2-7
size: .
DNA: TGTGCCAGCAGTTACTCACCTAGCGAAGGCGAGCAGTACTTC
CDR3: CASSYSPSEGEQYF

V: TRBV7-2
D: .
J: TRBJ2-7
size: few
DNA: TGTGCCAGCAGCTTAGGAGATGGCTACGAGCAGTACTTC
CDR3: CASSLGDGYEQYF

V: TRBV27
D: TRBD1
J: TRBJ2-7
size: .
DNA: TGTGCCAGCGTACCGGGACAGGGCCCCTACGAGCAGTACTTC
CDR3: CASVPGQGPYEQYF

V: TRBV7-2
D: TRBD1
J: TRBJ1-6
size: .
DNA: TGTGCCAGCACCCCGCCAGGGGACAGGGTTCATTCACCCCTCCACTTT
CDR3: CASTPPGDRVHSPLHF

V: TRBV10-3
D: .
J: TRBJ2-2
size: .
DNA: TGTGCCATCAGTGGCTTACTAGACGCGAACACCGGGGAGCTGTTTTTT
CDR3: CAISGLLDANTGELFF

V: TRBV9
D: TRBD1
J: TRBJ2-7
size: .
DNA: TGTGCCAGCAGCGCCGTGGCAGGGGGCATAGCGATTTCCGAGCAGTACTTC
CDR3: CASSAVAGGIAISEQYF

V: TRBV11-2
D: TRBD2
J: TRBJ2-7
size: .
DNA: TGTGCCAGCAGCCTACAAACCCCCGGGACTAGCTTCTACGAGCAGTACTTC
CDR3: CASSLQTPGTSFYEQYF

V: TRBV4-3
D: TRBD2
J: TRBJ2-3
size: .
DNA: TGCGCCAGCAGCCACGGACTAGCGGGAACAGATACGCAGTATTTT
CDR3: CASSHGLAGTDTQYF

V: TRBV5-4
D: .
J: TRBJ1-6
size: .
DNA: TGTGCCAGCAGCTTCGGGGGTAGCTCCTATAATTCACCCCTCCACTTT
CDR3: CASSFGGSSYNSPLHF

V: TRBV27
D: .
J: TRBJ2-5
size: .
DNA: TGTGCCAGCAGTTTATACGGGAGAGTGGAGACCCAGTACTTC
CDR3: CASSLYGRVETQYF

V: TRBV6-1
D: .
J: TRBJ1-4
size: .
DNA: TGTGCCAGCACAAGGGGATCCGCAACTAATGAAAAACTGTTTTTT
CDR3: CASTRGSATNEKLFF

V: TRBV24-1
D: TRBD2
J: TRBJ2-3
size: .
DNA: TGTGCCACCAGTTCGAGCGGGAGCTTTGATACGCAGTATTTT
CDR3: CATSSSGSFDTQYF

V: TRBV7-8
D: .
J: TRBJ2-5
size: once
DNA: TGTGCCAGCAGCCCCGGGACACAAGAGACCCAGTACTTC
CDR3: CASSPGTQETQYF

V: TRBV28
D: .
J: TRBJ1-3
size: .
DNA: TGTGCCAGCAGTTTAAGCTTCTCTGGAAACACCATATATTTT
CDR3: CASSLSFSGNTIYF

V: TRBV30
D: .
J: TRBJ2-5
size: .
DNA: TGTGCCTGGAGTACCCGGGAAGAGACCCAGTACTTC
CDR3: CAWSTREETQYF

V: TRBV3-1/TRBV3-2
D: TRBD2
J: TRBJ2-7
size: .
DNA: TGTGCCAGCAGCCAAGCGAAGCGGGAGAGGCTTTACGAGCAGTACTTC
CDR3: CASSQAKRERLYEQYF

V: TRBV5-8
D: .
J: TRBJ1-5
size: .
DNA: TGTGCCAGCAGCCCCGTCGGGTGGTCGTATCAGCCCCAGCATTTT
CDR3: CASSPVGWSYQPQHF

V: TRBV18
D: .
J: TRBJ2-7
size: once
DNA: TGTGCCAGCTCACCAGGGGGAGGCTACGAGCAGTACTTC
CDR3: CASSPGGGYEQYF

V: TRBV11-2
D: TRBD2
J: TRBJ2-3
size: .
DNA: TGTGCCAGCAGCCCCCCGGGGGGATCTAGCACAGATACGCAGTATTTT
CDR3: CASSPPGGSSTDTQYF

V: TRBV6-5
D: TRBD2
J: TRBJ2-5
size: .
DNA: TGTGCCAGCAGTTACTTAGCGGGAGGGCCCGGTGAGACCCAGTACTTC
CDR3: CASSYLAGGPGETQYF

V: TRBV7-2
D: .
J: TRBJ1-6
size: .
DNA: TGTGCCAGCACCTCCGGGGGGTCCTATAATTCACCCCTCCACTTT
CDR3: CASTSGGSYNSPLHF

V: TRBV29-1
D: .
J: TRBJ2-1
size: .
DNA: TGCAGCGCCGTTAATAATGAGCAGTTCTTC
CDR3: CSAVNNEQFF

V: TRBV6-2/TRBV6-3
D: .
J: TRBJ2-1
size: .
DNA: TGTGCCAGCAGTTACAGCCAGGTTAGGAATGAGCAGTTCTTC
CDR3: CASSYSQVRNEQFF

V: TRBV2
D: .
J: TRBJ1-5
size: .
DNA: TGTGCCAGCAGTCCTCTTACAGGGTTCGGCGGTCAGCCCCAGCATTTT
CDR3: CASSPLTGFGGQPQHF

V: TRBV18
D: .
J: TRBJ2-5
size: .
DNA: TGTGCCAGCTCACCACCAACGGGAGAGACCCAGTACTTC
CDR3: CASSPPTGETQYF

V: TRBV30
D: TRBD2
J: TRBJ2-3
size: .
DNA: TGTGCCTGGAGTGGAACTAGCGGGAGGGGGAACACAGATACGCAGTATTTT
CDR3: CAWSGTSGRGNTDTQYF

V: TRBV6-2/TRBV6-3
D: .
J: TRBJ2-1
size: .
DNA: TGTGCCAGCAGCCAACCCCGGGGCTCCTACAATGAGCAGTTCTTC
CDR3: CASSQPRGSYNEQFF

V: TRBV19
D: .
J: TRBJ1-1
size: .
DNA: TGTGCCAGTAGTACCCGACCGGGACTAAGACTGAACACTGAAGCTTTCTTT
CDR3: CASSTRPGLRLNTEAFF

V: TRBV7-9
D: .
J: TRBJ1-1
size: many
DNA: TGTGCCAGCAGCTTAGGGGCTGGGGGCGTAAGAACTGAAGCTTTCTTT
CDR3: CASSLGAGGVRTEAFF

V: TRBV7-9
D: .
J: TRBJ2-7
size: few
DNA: TGTGCCAGCAGCTTAGTAACAGCCCCCTACGAGCAGTACTTC
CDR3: CASSLVTAPYEQYF

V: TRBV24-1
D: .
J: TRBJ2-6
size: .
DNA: TGTGCCACGGCAAGGGGTGGGGCCAACGTCCTGACTTTC
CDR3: CATARGGANVLTF

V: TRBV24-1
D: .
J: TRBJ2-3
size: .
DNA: TGTGCCACCAGTGATTTGCCTAGCAGGTCAGATACGCAGTATTTT
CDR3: CATSDLPSRSDTQYF

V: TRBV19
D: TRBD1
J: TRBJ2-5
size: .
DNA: TGTGCCAGTAGTAGAACGGACAGGGGATACCAAGAGACCCAGTACTTC
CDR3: CASSRTDRGYQETQYF

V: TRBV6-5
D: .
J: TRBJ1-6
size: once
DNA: TGTGCCAGCAGTTACAGGGGTATTAATCGTTCACCCCTCCACTTT
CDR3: CASSYRGINRSPLHF

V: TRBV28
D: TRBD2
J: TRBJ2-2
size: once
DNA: TGTGCCAGCAGTTTCTCCGGGAGGGCCAGGACCGGGGAGCTGTTTTTT
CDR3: CASSFSGRARTGELFF

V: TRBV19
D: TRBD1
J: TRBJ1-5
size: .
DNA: TGTGCCAGTAGTAACCGGGACAGGGGGCGCAATCAGCCCCAGCATTTT
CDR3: CASSNRDRGRNQPQHF